These T cell receptor beta chains were read from a single sample in a study of T cells in Graves' hyperthyroidism and ophthalmopathy. TCRdb called the multiplex PCR reads again in MiXCR, with one record for every CDR3 protein. The sample gives about 400,000 distinct CDR3 sequences, 15% to 19% of which show up once; 7.7% is in the top ten. The sequenced material came from blood. The receptors were sampled from a woman aged 18-30 years with Graves' hyperthyroidism. The CDR3 runs from the conserved cysteine through the conserved F or W. Fields, in order: D gene, clone size, V gene, J gene, CDR3 DNA, CDR3 protein. D genes are given only for firm matches. Size is stated for part of the rows, as once, few or many counts, or as a class when the clone is expanded.

TRBD1	many	TRBV7-9	TRBJ1-2	TGTGCCAGCAGCTTAGCGACAGGGCTTAGTAGCTATGGCTACACCTTC	CASSLATGLSSYGYTF
NA	many	TRBV12-3/TRBV12-4	TRBJ1-1	TGTGCCAGCAGTTCGAGACTCGGGAACACTGAAGCTTTCTTT	CASSSRLGNTEAFF
TRBD2	NA	TRBV6-4	TRBJ2-1	TGTGCCAGCAGTGACGAGGAGCGGGAGTCCTACAATGAGCAGTTCTTC	CASSDEERESYNEQFF
TRBD2	many	TRBV11-2	TRBJ2-7	TGTGCCAGCAGCTTCACTAGCGGGGGGGCGTACGAGCAGTACTTC	CASSFTSGGAYEQYF
NA	NA	TRBV25-1	TRBJ2-1	TGTGCCAGCAGTGAATGGCAGTACAATGAGCAGTTCTTC	CASSEWQYNEQFF
NA	many	TRBV27	TRBJ2-7	TGTGCCAGCAGTTTATCACCCCAGGGACCGAAGCTGAACTTC	CASSLSPQGPKLNF
NA	many	TRBV5-6	TRBJ2-4	TGTGCCAGCAGCTCACTCAGGGGTCTAAAAAACATTCAGTACTTC	CASSSLRGLKNIQYF
NA	many	TRBV12-3/TRBV12-4	TRBJ1-1	TGTGCCAGCAGTCGACTGTCGAACACTGAAGCTTTCTTT	CASSRLSNTEAFF
NA	many	TRBV6-1	TRBJ1-5	TGTGCCAGCAGTGATTGGCAGAAGGCCGATAGCAATCAGCCCCAGCATTTT	CASSDWQKADSNQPQHF
TRBD2	few	TRBV12-3/TRBV12-4	TRBJ2-3	TGTGCCAGCAGTTCTATCCTAGCGGGGGCTTCAGATACGCAGTATTTT	CASSSILAGASDTQYF
TRBD1	many	TRBV7-8	TRBJ2-3	TGTGCCAGCAGCTCTCCGCGCTACCGGGACAGGTGGGATACGCAGTATTTT	CASSSPRYRDRWDTQYF
TRBD2	NA	TRBV12-3/TRBV12-4	TRBJ2-1	TGTGCCAGCAGTCCCGGGACTAGCGGGAGGGCCGCCAATGAGCAGTTCTTC	CASSPGTSGRAANEQFF
TRBD1	few	TRBV24-1	TRBJ1-3	TGTGCCACAGCCGGGACAGGGAGATCTGGAAACACCATATATTTT	CATAGTGRSGNTIYF
NA	many	TRBV5-5	TRBJ1-2	TGTGCCAGCAGCCTCCCGCTCTTGATAAGGCCCTATGGCTACACCTTC	CASSLPLLIRPYGYTF
TRBD2	many	TRBV20-1	TRBJ2-1	TGCAGTGCTGAGGGGCCTAGCGGGAACCACAATGAGCAGTTCTTC	CSAEGPSGNHNEQFF
NA	many	TRBV30	TRBJ2-2	TGTGCCTGGATCCGGACTGACTTCACCGGGGAGCTGTTTTTT	CAWIRTDFTGELFF
NA	few	TRBV2	TRBJ1-5	TGTGCCAGCAGTGAAGCGCTTCAGGGTATGAGCAATCAGCCCCAGCATTTT	CASSEALQGMSNQPQHF
NA	many	TRBV3-1	TRBJ1-6	TGTGCCAGCAGCCCAGGGGCTGCTCCGGGGTCACCCCTCCACTTT	CASSPGAAPGSPLHF
NA	few	TRBV9	TRBJ2-1	TGTGCCAGCAGCCAGGATTTTGGGACTGTCTACAATGAGCAGTTCTTC	CASSQDFGTVYNEQFF
NA	NA	TRBV29-1	TRBJ1-2	TGCAGCGTTGAAGAAGGCTATGGCTACACCTTC	CSVEEGYGYTF
TRBD1	many	TRBV29-1	TRBJ1-2	TGCAGCGTTGGTCGGGACAGCAGTGGAGGTGGCTACACCTTC	CSVGRDSSGGGYTF
TRBD1	once	TRBV19	TRBJ2-3	TGTGCCAGTAGTATAGGTGGGACAGGGGGATCAGATACGCAGTATTTT	CASSIGGTGGSDTQYF
NA	many	TRBV20-1	TRBJ1-6	TGCAGTGCTTGGGAGAGCTCCTATAATTCACCCCTCCACTTT	CSAWESSYNSPLHF
NA	few	TRBV5-5	TRBJ2-5	TGTGCCAGCAGCTTGGGCCGGGGGTCTATTCAAGAGACCCAGTACTTC	CASSLGRGSIQETQYF
NA	NA	TRBV9	TRBJ1-3	TGTGCCAGCAGCTCCCCGGGAGGGGGGAGAAACACCATATATTTT	CASSSPGGGRNTIYF
NA	many	TRBV18	TRBJ1-5	TGTGCCAGCTCACCCGGAGCAGGGAACAATCAGCCCCAGCATTTT	CASSPGAGNNQPQHF
NA	many	TRBV6-1	TRBJ1-1	TGTGCCGCCCGGCGGGGTAACACTGAAGCTTTCTTT	CAARRGNTEAFF
NA	many	TRBV2	TRBJ1-4	TGTGCCAGCCTCTTTGGTCGGTCAACTAATGAAAAACTGTTTTTT	CASLFGRSTNEKLFF
TRBD1	NA	TRBV3-1	TRBJ2-5	TGTGCCAGCAGCCAAGGGACAGGGGGGGTGACCAGGGAGACCCAGTACTTC	CASSQGTGGVTRETQYF
TRBD1	many	TRBV19	TRBJ2-3	TGTGCCAGTAGTACCCCCCCCGGACAGGGAACAGATACGCAGTATTTT	CASSTPPGQGTDTQYF
NA	many	TRBV19	TRBJ2-1	TGTGCCAGTAACGCGGGTCAATACAATGAGCAGTTCTTC	CASNAGQYNEQFF
TRBD1	NA	TRBV5-1	TRBJ2-1	TGCGCCAGCAGCTTGGCGACAGGGGGAGGGAATGAGCAGTTCTTC	CASSLATGGGNEQFF
TRBD1	NA	TRBV4-1	TRBJ1-3	TGCGCCAGCAGCCCATCAGGGGGCACTGGAAACACCATATATTTT	CASSPSGGTGNTIYF